This T cell receptor (beta chain) stems from a study of blood T cell repertoires in COVID-19. Study-wide background: Sites across the United States, Italy and Spain contributed samples from acute and convalescent COVID-19.

Trimming removed 1 base from V and 2 bases from J; junction bases left unmatched: 16. Looked up from germline, CDR1 is SGHVS and CDR2 is FQNEAQ. This CDR3 is built from 19 residues. The assay was immunoSEQ multiplex PCR, and TCRdb's table has in-frame clones only and misses some. The table includes roughly 330,000 clones, approximately 88% detected once. This receptor was taken from a woman between 45 and 60 years old with active or convalescent COVID-19. Sequencing used peripheral blood. The chain links TRBV7-8 to TRBJ1-1; 7 bases are a match to TRBD1. The CDR3 loop is CASSLGLGNRGRGNTEAFF. The CDR3 DNA follows: TGTGCCAGCAGCTTAGGGTTGGGGAACAGGGGCCGGGGTAACACTGAAGCTTTCTTT.